Listed here are 32 T cell receptor beta chains from one sample, sequenced in a study of T-cell memory formation after mild COVID-19. Via MiXCR, TCRdb re-called the 5' RACE reads, giving one row per CDR3 protein. The sample has about 430,000 distinct CDR3 sequences, approximately 25% seen once. The specimen sequenced was PBMCs or a T cell subset sorted from them (not recorded which). The source of these receptors is an adult woman who had mild COVID-19 (a few samples of this study predate the infection). Cell type and time point are not known.

The chain employs TRBV2 and TRBJ2-1, with 8 bases aligning to TRBD2. Germline V gives CDR1 SNHLY, CDR2 FYNNEI. Trimming removed 1 base from V and 4 bases from J; junction bases left unmatched: 6. The CDR3 is made up of 16 amino acids. This CDR3 reads CASSEVLGTRYNEQFF. The CDR3 DNA reads TGTGCCAGCAGTGAAGTTCTCGGGACTAGATACAATGAGCAGTTCTTC.

J is TRBJ1-1 and V is TRBV20-1; no clear D. The germline V gene encodes CDR1 DFQATT and CDR2 SNEGSKA (reference sequence). The CDR3 length is 12 residues. Trimming stripped 0 bases from V and 14 bases from J, with 16 bases between. The CDR3 protein is CSARDQIEFGFF. CDR3 nucleotides: TGCAGTGCTAGAGATCAGATCGAGTTTGGGTTCTTT.

The sample holds a few counts of this clonotype. V usage is TRBV5-5 and J usage is TRBJ1-2; 7 bases fit TRBD1. The junction had 2 bases not matched to a gene; V was cut back by 4 bases and J by 5 bases. This CDR3 region has 12 residues. CDR1 and CDR2 from the germline V gene are SGHKS and YYEKEE (reference sequence). The CDR3 DNA is TGTGCCAGCAGCGACAGGGTATATGGCTACACCTTC. It yields the protein CASSDRVYGYTF.

The chain couples TRBV6-6 to TRBJ2-1; TRBD1 might be the D (6 bases). Looked up from germline, CDR1 is MNHNY and CDR2 is SVGAGI (reference sequence). The CDR3 is made up of 14 amino acids. Deletions cut 7 bases from V and 9 bases from J, with 19 bases between. The CDR3 sequence is CASTRQATRGEQFF. The CDR3 DNA reads as TGTGCCAGCACCCGACAGGCCACGAGGGGTGAGCAGTTCTTC.

This chain uses TRBV10-3 with TRBJ2-3; maybe TRBD2 (6 bases). The CDR3 runs to 13 residues. CDR1 and CDR2 (germline): ENHRY, SYGVKD. V was trimmed by 5 bases and J by 3 bases, leaving 9 bases between them. In DNA, the CDR3 is TGTGCCATCAGTCCCGGGACTACAGATACGCAGTATTTT. Encoded protein: CAISPGTTDTQYF.

The chain links TRBV2 to TRBJ2-5; 8 nucleotides match TRBD2. From germline, CDR1 is SNHLY and CDR2 FYNNEI. The CDR3 runs to 13 residues. Losses at the gene ends were 7 bases for V and 3 bases for J; bases not matched to a gene: 4. Here the CDR3 reads CASNDGGEETQYF. The DNA for the CDR3 is TGTGCCAGCAATGACGGGGGGGAAGAGACCCAGTACTTC.

This chain uses TRBV19 with TRBJ2-7; 8 positions agree with TRBD2. CDR3 length: 13 residues. Looked up from germline, CDR1 is LNHDA and CDR2 is SQIVND (reference sequence). Losses at the gene ends were 9 bases for V and 0 bases for J; bases not matched to a gene: 4. The CDR3 DNA reads as TGTGCCAGGGCGGGGGGCCCCTCCTACGAGCAGTACTTC. This translates into CARAGGPSYEQYF.

There are many counts of this clonotype. The chain carries TRBV5-5 and TRBJ2-1, with unresolved D. There are 15 residues in the CDR3. Germline V gives CDR1 SGHKS, CDR2 YYEKEE (reference sequence). V was cut by 1 base and J by 2 bases, with 10 bases left in between. CDR3: CASSLTVTPYNEQFF. The CDR3 DNA reads TGTGCCAGCAGCTTGACCGTGACACCCTACAATGAGCAGTTCTTC.

This clonotype was detected only a few times. The chain employs TRBV6-5 and TRBJ2-5, with D possibly TRBD1 on 6 matching bases. Trimming pared 5 bases from V and 5 bases from J, leaving 12 bases between. CDR1 is MNHEY, CDR2 SVGAGI, per germline. The CDR3 extends over 13 amino acids. The CDR3 is CASSHTGFETQYF. As DNA, the CDR3 is TGTGCCAGCAGTCATACAGGGTTCGAGACCCAGTACTTC.

This chain links TRBV6-6 with TRBJ2-5; D may be TRBD1 (5 bases). The CDR3 totals 16 residues. Per germline, CDR1 MNHNY and CDR2 SVGAGI (reference sequence). Deletions cut 4 bases from V and 2 bases from J, with 17 bases between. CDR3 region: CASSSMGRTPQETQYF. The CDR3 DNA reads TGTGCCAGCAGTTCTATGGGCAGGACACCTCAAGAGACCCAGTACTTC.

This CDR3 is CAISDPGQRNQPQHF. Here the CDR3 DNA reads TGTGCCATCAGTGATCCGGGACAGCGCAATCAGCCCCAGCATTTT. The chain links TRBV10-3 to TRBJ1-5, with TRBD1 matching 7 bases. V shed 3 bases and J 2 bases; nucleotides not matched to a gene: 4. Germline V CDR1 and CDR2: ENHRY, SYGVKD. The CDR3 covers 15 residues.

In DNA form, the CDR3 reads TGTGCCAGCAGTTACGGGACTAGCGGGAGGATTTATGAGCAGTTCTTC. Translation: CASSYGTSGRIYEQFF. The chain recombines TRBV6-2 or TRBV6-3 with TRBJ2-1; 15 bases are shared with TRBD2. The length of the CDR3 is 16 residues. Germline CDR1 reads MNHEY; CDR2 reads SVGEGT. V lost 2 bases to trimming and J lost 8 bases; unmatched junction nucleotides: 4.

The chain has TRBV6-2 or TRBV6-3 and TRBJ2-2; 7 bases line up with TRBD1. The germline gives CDR1 MNHEY, CDR2 SVGEGT. Unmatched junction bases numbered 10, after V lost 2 bases and J lost 4 bases. CDR3 size: 17 residues. The CDR3 nucleotides read TGTGCCAGCAGTTACCGGTCCGACAGGGTTCTCACCGGGGAGCTGTTTTTT. Translating it yields CASSYRSDRVLTGELFF.

Only a few counts were recorded for this clonotype. The chain combines TRBV9 with TRBJ2-1, with 7 nucleotides matching TRBD1. V dropped 7 bases and J dropped 1; count of bases not matched to a gene: 8. The germline CDR1 and CDR2 sequences are SGDLS and YYNGEE. The CDR3 extends over 15 amino acids. For the CDR3, the DNA is TGTGCCAGCCAGCCTGGGACAGCTTCCTACAATGAGCAGTTCTTC. Encoded protein: CASQPGTASYNEQFF.

V and J are TRBV24-1 and TRBJ2-7; the D is unclear. Germline V lookup: CDR1 KGHDR, CDR2 SFDVKD. Trimming took off 5 bases at V and 6 bases at J, with 16 bases between the two ends. This CDR3 spans 14 amino acids. The CDR3 nucleotides read TGTGCCACCAGTGCGGCCAGTAGTCTTTCCGAGCAGTACTTC. Its protein product is CATSAASSLSEQYF.

The rearrangement links TRBV7-9 to TRBJ1-2; D is undetermined. V was cut by 3 bases and J by 4 bases, with 12 bases left in between. Germline V gives CDR1 SEHNR, CDR2 FQNEAQ (reference sequence). The CDR3 has 14 residues. The CDR3 protein is CASSFSARVYGYTF. CDR3 nucleotide sequence: TGTGCCAGCAGCTTTTCCGCAAGAGTCTATGGCTACACCTTC.

V usage is TRBV7-9 and J usage is TRBJ2-2; D unclear. The V end was cut by 3 bases, the J end by 4 bases, with 9 bases between. Per the germline V gene, CDR1 is SEHNR and CDR2 is FQNEAQ (reference sequence). This CDR3 spans 14 amino acids. CDR3 amino acids: CASSLTLGTGELFF. The CDR3 DNA reads TGTGCCAGCAGCTTGACGCTGGGCACCGGGGAGCTGTTTTTT.

In this sample, this clonotype turned up a few times. The rearrangement links TRBV6-2 or TRBV6-3 to TRBJ1-1; unclear D gene. The V end was cut by 3 bases, the J end by 5 bases, with 10 bases between. Germline-derived CDR1 and CDR2 are MNHEY and SVGEGT. This CDR3 region has 13 residues. The chain's CDR3 is CASSYTGRTEAFF. The CDR3, as DNA: TGTGCCAGCAGTTATACGGGGAGAACTGAAGCTTTCTTT.

This rearrangement joins TRBV10-3 to TRBJ1-1; 9 nucleotides align to TRBD1. CDR3 length equals 14 residues. The junction had 13 bases not matched to a gene; V was cut back by 6 bases and J by 11 bases. Germline lookup yields CDR1 ENHRY and CDR2 SYGVKD. The CDR3 loop reads CAIRKGQGGADAFF. CDR3 bases: TGTGCCATCAGAAAGGGACAGGGAGGGGCGGACGCTTTCTTT.

This clonotype was recorded at least ten times. The V call is TRBV5-1, the J call TRBJ2-7, with a tentative D call TRBD2 (5 bases). In germline, CDR1 is SGHRS, CDR2 YFSETQ. V was cut by 1 base and J by 7 bases, with 12 bases left in between. The CDR3 sequence is 13 residues long. CDR3 in amino acids: CASSLILAGEQYF. CDR3 DNA: TGCGCCAGCAGCTTGATTCTAGCCGGGGAGCAGTACTTC.

The rearrangement links TRBV29-1 to TRBJ2-3, with a weak D call TRBD1 (6 bases). Germline CDR1 reads SQVTM; CDR2 reads ANQGSEA. The V and J ends lost 7 bases and 0 bases respectively, with 8 bases between them. This CDR3 is built from 12 residues. The CDR3 DNA is TGCAGCGCCGGACAGAGCACAGATACGCAGTATTTT. Translation: CSAGQSTDTQYF.

This clonotype was seen at least ten times. The chain is built from TRBV9 and TRBJ1-1; D not certain. The CDR3 length is 14 residues. Germline V CDR1 and CDR2: SGDLS, YYNGEE. V was pared by 3 bases and J by 8 bases, with 17 bases between. The CDR3 DNA follows: TGTGCCAGCAGCGGCGGACTGGAAACGGCGGAAGCTTTCTTT. This sequence encodes CASSGGLETAEAFF.

The chain employs TRBV7-9 and TRBJ2-4, with 8 positions matching TRBD2. V trimming: 1 base; J trimming: 1 base; junction bases outside the gene matches: 3. This CDR3 region has 16 residues. Per the germline V gene, CDR1 is SEHNR and CDR2 is FQNEAQ (reference sequence). CDR3 DNA: TGTGCCAGCAGCTTAGACGGCGGGAGGGCCAAAAACATTCAGTACTTC. Its protein is CASSLDGGRAKNIQYF.

The rearrangement joins TRBV7-8 to TRBJ2-7, with 7 bases that match TRBD1. This CDR3 has 14 amino acids. Germline CDR1 SGHVS, CDR2 FQNEAQ. V shed 6 bases, J shed 2 bases, and the junction held 7 bases outside the gene matches. The CDR3 region has the DNA TGTGCCAGCAGAGCCCGACAGGGAACCTACGAGCAGTACTTC. It encodes CASRARQGTYEQYF.

This clonotype was counted only a few times. The V and J genes are TRBV6-1 and TRBJ2-7, with D perhaps matching TRBD1 or TRBD2 (6 bases each). From germline, CDR1 is MNHNS and CDR2 SASEGT. The CDR3 spans 15 residues. Trimming shortened V by 1 base and J by 2 bases, and 12 bases separated the two germline ends. CDR3 coding DNA: TGTGCCAGCAGTGAAGAGCCGGAGGGGGCCTACGAGCAGTACTTC. It encodes CASSEEPEGAYEQYF.

This clonotype showed up just a few times. The chain carries TRBV7-2 and TRBJ1-2, with TRBD1 as a possible D gene (5 bases). Trimming left V 1 base short and J 8 bases short, with 17 bases between. The CDR3 totals 15 residues. The germline CDR1 and CDR2 sequences are SGHTA and FQGNSA. The CDR3 loop reads CASSLGFAGGRGYTF. The CDR3 DNA reads as TGTGCCAGCAGCTTAGGCTTTGCGGGGGGAAGAGGCTACACCTTC.

This sequence joins TRBV2 and TRBJ1-2, with TRBD1 identical over 12 bases. V dropped 3 bases and J dropped 3; count of bases not matched to a gene: 2. The V gene's germline CDR1 is SNHLY and CDR2 FYNNEI. The CDR3 is made up of 15 amino acids. The CDR3 nucleotides are TGTGCCAGCAGTGACGGGACAGGGGGCGACTATGGCTACACCTTC. Its translation: CASSDGTGGDYGYTF.

The CDR3 sequence: CASSYNNDRVEYEQYF. CDR3 nucleotide sequence: TGTGCCAGCAGTTACAATAATGACAGGGTAGAGTACGAGCAGTACTTC. This chain connects TRBV6-5 to TRBJ2-7, with TRBD1 identical over 7 bases. CDR1 is MNHEY, CDR2 SVGAGI, per germline. The V gene end was trimmed by 2 bases and the J gene end by 4 bases; junction bases not matched to a gene: 11. This CDR3 is 16 amino acids long.

This sequence joins TRBV4-1 and TRBJ2-3; D gene ambiguous. Germline V gene sequence: CDR1 MGHRA, CDR2 YSYEKL. The ends were cut back, 0 bases at V and 6 bases at J, with 16 bases in the middle. The CDR3 covers 16 residues. CDR3 coding DNA: TGCGCCAGCAGCCAAGATCTTGGGCAGGCATGGGATACGCAGTATTTT. Its translation is CASSQDLGQAWDTQYF.

This clonotype was detected only a few times. V and J are TRBV4-3 and TRBJ2-7; TRBD2 matches at 7 bases. The CDR3 runs 16 residues. Trimming at V came to 0 bases and at J to 2 bases, leaving 7 bases not matched to a gene. Looked up from germline, CDR1 is LGHNA and CDR2 is YSLEER. DNA for the CDR3: TGCGCCAGCAGCCAAGATCGAAAAGCGGGACCCTACGAGCAGTACTTC. Protein product: CASSQDRKAGPYEQYF.

This rearrangement joins TRBV12-3 or TRBV12-4 to TRBJ2-3; D gene uncertain. V lost 4 bases and J lost 6, with 11 bases in between. The CDR3 is made up of 13 amino acids. The CDR3 is CASSSNMRDTQYF. The CDR3 bases are TGTGCCAGCAGTTCTAATATGAGGGATACGCAGTATTTT.

This clonotype has ten or more counts. This chain links TRBV7-9 with TRBJ1-1, with 9 bases that match TRBD1. The germline V gene has CDR1 SEHNR and CDR2 FQNEAQ (reference sequence). Losses at the gene ends were 5 bases for V and 1 base for J; bases not matched to a gene: 5. This CDR3 comprises 15 residues. The CDR3 DNA reads as TGTGCCAGCAGCCCCCCGGGACAGGGGAACACTGAAGCTTTCTTT. Its protein is CASSPPGQGNTEAFF. Using reference TRBV7-9 and TRBJ1-1 for the parts outside the CDR3, the full variable domain is DTGVSQNPRHKITKRGQNVTFRCDPISEHNRLYWYRQTLGQGPEFLTYFQNEAQLEKSRLLSDRFSAERPKGSFSTLEIQRTEQGDSAMYLCASSPPGQGNTEAFFGQGTRLTVV.